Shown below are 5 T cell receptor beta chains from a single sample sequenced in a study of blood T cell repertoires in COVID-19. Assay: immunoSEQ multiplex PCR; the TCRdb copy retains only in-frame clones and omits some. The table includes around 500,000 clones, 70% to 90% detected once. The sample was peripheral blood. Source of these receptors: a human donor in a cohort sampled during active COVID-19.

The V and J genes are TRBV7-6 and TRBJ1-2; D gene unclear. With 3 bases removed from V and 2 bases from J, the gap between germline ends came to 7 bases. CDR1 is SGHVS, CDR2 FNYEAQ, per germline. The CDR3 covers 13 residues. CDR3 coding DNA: TGTGCCAGCAGCTTTGATCAGAACTATGGCTACACCTTC. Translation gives CASSFDQNYGYTF.

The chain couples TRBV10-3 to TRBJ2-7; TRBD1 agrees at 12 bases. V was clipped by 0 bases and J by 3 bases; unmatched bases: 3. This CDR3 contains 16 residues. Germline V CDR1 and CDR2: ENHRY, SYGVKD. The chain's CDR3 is CAISESGQGAHYEQYF. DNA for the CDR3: TGTGCCATCAGTGAGTCGGGACAGGGGGCCCACTACGAGCAGTACTTC.

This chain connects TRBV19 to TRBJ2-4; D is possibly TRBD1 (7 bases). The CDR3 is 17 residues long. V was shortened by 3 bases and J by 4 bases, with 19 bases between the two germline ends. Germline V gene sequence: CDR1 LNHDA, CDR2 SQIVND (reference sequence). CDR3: CASSIYGGQSRKNIQYF. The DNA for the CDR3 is TGTGCCAGTAGTATTTACGGGGGACAGTCGCGGAAAAACATTCAGTACTTC.

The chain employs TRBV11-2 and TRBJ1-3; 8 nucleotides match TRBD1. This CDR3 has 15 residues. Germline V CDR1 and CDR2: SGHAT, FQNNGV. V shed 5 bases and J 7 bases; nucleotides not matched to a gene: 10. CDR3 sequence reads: CASSPPGGRRNTIYF. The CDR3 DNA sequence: TGTGCCAGCAGCCCACCAGGGGGCAGGAGGAACACCATATATTTT. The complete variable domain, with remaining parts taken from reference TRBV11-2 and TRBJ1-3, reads EAGVAQSPRYKIIEKRQSVAFWCNPISGHATLYWYQQILGQGPKLLIQFQNNGVVDDSQLPKDRFSAERLKGVDSTLKIQPAKLEDSAVYLCASSPPGGRRNTIYFGEGSWLTVV.

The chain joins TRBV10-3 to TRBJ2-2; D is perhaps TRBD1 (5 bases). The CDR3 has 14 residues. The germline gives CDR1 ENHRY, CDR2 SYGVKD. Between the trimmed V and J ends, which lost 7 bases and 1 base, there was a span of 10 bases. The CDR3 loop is CAINIGVNTGELFF. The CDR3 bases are TGTGCCATCAATATAGGGGTGAACACCGGGGAGCTGTTTTTT.